The source of this TCR beta chain is a study of CD8+ T cells in alopecia areata (dated by TCRdb to the late 2010s). The study in broad terms: Treated patients were enrolled in an open-label pilot trial of oral tofacitinib at 5 to 10 mg twice daily for moderate-to-severe alopecia areata. Patients received tofacitinib for 6 to 18 months and were then followed off drug for 6 months to check for delayed response and recurrence. The SALT score, which quantifies the percentage of affected scalp surface area, was used to measure disease severity in treated patients. High-throughput TCRbeta sequencing was used to examine T cell clonal expansion in alopecia areata in both the C3H/HeJ mouse model and human patients. In humans, TCRbeta sequencing was performed on scalp tissue and on sorted CD4+ and CD8+ peripheral blood T cells from healthy controls and from patients with patchy or totalis/universalis alopecia areata. Biopsies were taken from tofacitinib-treated patients at baseline and again at 4 and 24 weeks into treatment, and several of those patients also had a later scalp biopsy. Scalp clonality was compared across normal scalp (n=4), patchy alopecia areata scalp (n=8), and alopecia totalis/universalis scalp (n=8). RNA was extracted with the PAXgene miRNA kit for fixed scalp, the miRNeasy kit for PBMCs, and the RNeasy kit for mouse skin. Amplification of TCRbeta CDR3 regions was done by immunoSEQ multiplex PCR using 35 Vbeta forward primers and 13 Jbeta reverse primers. General study outcomes and caveats: Many expanded lesional clones were found to persist in scalp and blood during tofacitinib treatment, and relapse after treatment cessation may be partly explained by this persistence. Scalp clonality and the number of expanded CD8+ clones among the top 100 scalp clones were significantly decreased by tofacitinib. Unlike mouse skin, which is dominated by gammadelta T cells, normal human skin has resident alphabeta T cells that are also sequenced, and this complicates analysis of the scalp TCR repertoire. Compared with mice, TCR sequences shared between patients were less clear, possibly partly because of HLA diversity across the patient population. Compared with normal scalp, lesional scalp, particularly in alopecia totalis/universalis, had higher clonality and more expanded CD8+ clones, which suggests antigenic drive. The treated cohort was small, with a single nonresponder, so links between baseline CD8+ expansion and response need larger studies.

Receptor libraries were prepared by the immunoSEQ multiplex PCR assay. RNA was extracted from all samples and reverse transcribed into cDNA as template for TCR sequencing. SuperScript III was used to make first-strand cDNA, primed with a 2:1 mix of oligo-dT and random hexamers. A synthetic immune receptor repertoire was used to assess amplification bias, and residual bias was removed computationally. On the study's bioinformatics: Raw reads were preprocessed for error removal, and CDR3 was defined according to IMGT conventions as running from the conserved cysteine to phenylalanine. To get clonality, Shannon entropy was normalized by log2 of the number of productive unique TCRs and the result was subtracted from 1. Scalp TCRbeta sequences were cross-referenced with sorted blood CD4 and CD8 repertoires so that the CD4 or CD8 identity of scalp clones could be inferred. The source is immuneACCESS, and TCRdb retained only in-frame sequences with V and J called. Part of the clones is not carried over; for the studies checked, unresolved V genes explain less than half of this, and the remainder is unexplained. The V and J calls and the clone size are those of that table, but D and trimming were determined from the DNA. Within this sample are under 300,000 clones, with over 45% of them counted one time only. In total, the top ten clones hold 0.75% to 0.95% of the sample.

A remark on this clone: Its antigen specificity is not known. No base quality values were provided; no much bigger clone lies one nucleotide off.

The sample's treatment or condition label, decoded: oral pan-JAK inhibitor, 5-10 mg twice daily. Lesional scalp punch biopsies and peripheral blood were collected from alopecia areata patients. PBMCs were isolated by density centrifugation and stained for CD3, CD4 and CD8, after which CD4+ and CD8+ T cells were sorted on a FACSAria. Sequencing was performed on CD4+ T cells sorted from blood, taken at approximately week 51, from a patient treated with tofacitinib. The TCR originated in a human donor with alopecia areata.

The DNA reads TGCGCCAGCAGTCCCCTCCGCGGGACAGGAGACAGGACCCAGTACTTC. Translated, it gives CASSPLRGTGDRTQYF. The rearranged chain carries TRBV4-1 and TRBJ2-5, with 8 bases in between that match TRBD1. From a lookup of the germline V gene, CDR1 and CDR2 are MGHRA and YSYEKL. Counted from cysteine to phenylalanine, this CDR3 has 16 amino acids. Left in the record is the CDR3 DNA by itself, 48 bases read in frame from the first base. The germline V and J ends show losses of 6 bases and 7 bases respectively, and no gene match explains 16 bases of the junction.